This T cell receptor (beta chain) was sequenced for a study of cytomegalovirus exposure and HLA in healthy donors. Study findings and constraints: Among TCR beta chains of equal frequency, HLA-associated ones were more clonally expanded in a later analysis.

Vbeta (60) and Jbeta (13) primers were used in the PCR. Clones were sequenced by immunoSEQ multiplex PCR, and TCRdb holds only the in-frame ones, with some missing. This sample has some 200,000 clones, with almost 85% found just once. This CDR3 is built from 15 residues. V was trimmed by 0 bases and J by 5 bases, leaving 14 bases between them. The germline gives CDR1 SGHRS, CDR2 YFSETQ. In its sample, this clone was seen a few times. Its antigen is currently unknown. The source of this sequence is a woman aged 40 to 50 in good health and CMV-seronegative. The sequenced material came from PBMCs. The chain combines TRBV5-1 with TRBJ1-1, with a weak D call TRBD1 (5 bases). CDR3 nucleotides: TGCGCCAGCAGCTTGGAGGTCAGGGTTTCGACTGAAGCTTTCTTT. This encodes CASSLEVRVSTEAFF.